This record looks at one T cell receptor (beta chain) sequence and its context. After pathologic assessment, macro-dissection selected premalignant or tumor cells for extraction. TCRdb's copy holds only in-frame clones and misses some; the assay was immunoSEQ multiplex PCR. In the table there are 25,000 to 30,000 clones, approximately 69% of which are singletons. These data originate in a study of immune evolution from preneoplasia to lung adenocarcinoma. Study overall: HLA loss of heterozygosity: under 7.5% AIS, less than 18% MIA, approximately 31% ADC, none AAH.

The specimen was FFPE invasive lung adenocarcinoma tissue. The clonotype comes from a person aged 60 to 70 with invasive lung adenocarcinoma. Some clones in this sample may be carry-over from other donors' samples.

For the CDR3, the DNA is TGTGCCAGCAGTCCACTGACAGGGGGCAAATACGAGCAGTACTTC. Translating gives CASSPLTGGKYEQYF. The chain joins TRBV28 to TRBJ2-7; 10 nucleotides match TRBD1. The CDR3 has 15 residues. The junction had 8 bases not matched to a gene; V was cut back by 5 bases and J by 4 bases. CDR1 MDHEN and CDR2 SYDVKM come from the germline V gene.